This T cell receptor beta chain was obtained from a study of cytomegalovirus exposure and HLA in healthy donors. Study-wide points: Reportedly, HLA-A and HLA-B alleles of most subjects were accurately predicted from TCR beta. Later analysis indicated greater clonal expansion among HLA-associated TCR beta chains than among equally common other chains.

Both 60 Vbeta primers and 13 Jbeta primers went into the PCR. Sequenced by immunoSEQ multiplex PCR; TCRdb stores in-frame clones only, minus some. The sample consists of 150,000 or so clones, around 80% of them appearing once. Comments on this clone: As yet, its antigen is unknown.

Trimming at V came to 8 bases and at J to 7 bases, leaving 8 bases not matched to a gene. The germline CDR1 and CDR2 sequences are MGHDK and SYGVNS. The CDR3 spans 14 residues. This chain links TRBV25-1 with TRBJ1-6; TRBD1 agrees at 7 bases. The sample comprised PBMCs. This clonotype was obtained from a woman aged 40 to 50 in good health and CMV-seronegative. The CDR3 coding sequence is TGTGCCAGCCGAGTCCAGGGGGAAAATTCACCCCTCCACTTT. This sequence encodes CASRVQGENSPLHF.